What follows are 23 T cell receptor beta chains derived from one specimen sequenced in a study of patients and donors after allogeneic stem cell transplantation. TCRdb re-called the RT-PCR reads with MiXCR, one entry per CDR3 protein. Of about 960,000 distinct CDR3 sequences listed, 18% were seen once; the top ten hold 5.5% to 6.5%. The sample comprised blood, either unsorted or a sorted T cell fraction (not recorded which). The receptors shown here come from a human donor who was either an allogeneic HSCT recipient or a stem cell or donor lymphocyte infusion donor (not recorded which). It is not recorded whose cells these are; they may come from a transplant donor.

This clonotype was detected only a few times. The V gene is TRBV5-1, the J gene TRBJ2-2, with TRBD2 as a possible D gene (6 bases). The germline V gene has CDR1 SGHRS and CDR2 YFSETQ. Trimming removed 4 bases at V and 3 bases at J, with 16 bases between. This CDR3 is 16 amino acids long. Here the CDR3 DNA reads TGCGCCAGCAGCCAAGGAGGGACGGAACACACCGGGGAGCTGTTTTTT. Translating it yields CASSQGGTEHTGELFF.

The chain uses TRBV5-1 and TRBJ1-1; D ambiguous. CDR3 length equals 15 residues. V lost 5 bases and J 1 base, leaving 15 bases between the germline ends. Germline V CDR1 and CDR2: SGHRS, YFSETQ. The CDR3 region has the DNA TGCGCCAGCAGATCTTCCATTCGGAGGAACACTGAAGCTTTCTTT. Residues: CASRSSIRRNTEAFF.

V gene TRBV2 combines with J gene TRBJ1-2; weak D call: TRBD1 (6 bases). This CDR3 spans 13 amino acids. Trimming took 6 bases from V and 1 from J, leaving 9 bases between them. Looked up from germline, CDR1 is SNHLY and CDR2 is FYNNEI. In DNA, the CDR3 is TGTGCCAGCAGGGGGGGCCTTAACTATGGCTACACCTTC. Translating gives CASRGGLNYGYTF.

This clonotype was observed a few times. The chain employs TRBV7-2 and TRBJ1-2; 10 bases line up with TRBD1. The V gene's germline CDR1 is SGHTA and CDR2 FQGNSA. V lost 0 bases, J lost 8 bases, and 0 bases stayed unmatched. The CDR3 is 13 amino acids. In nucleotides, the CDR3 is TGTGCCAGCAGCTTAGCGACAGGGGGCGGCTACACCTTC. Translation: CASSLATGGGYTF.

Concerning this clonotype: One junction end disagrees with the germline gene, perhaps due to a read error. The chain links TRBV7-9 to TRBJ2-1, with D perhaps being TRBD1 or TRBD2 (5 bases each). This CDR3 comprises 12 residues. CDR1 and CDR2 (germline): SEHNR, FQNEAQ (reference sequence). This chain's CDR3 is CASSWDGNVQFF. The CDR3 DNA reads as TGTGCCAGCAGCTGGGACGGGAATGTGCAGTTCTTC.

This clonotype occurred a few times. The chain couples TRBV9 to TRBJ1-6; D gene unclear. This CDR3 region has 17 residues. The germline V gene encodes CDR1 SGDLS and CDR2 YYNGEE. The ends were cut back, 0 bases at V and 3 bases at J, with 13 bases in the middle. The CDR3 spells CASSVAPKDHYNSPLHF. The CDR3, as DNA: TGTGCCAGCAGCGTAGCTCCGAAGGACCACTATAATTCACCCCTCCACTTT. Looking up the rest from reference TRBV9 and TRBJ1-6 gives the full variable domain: DSGVTQTPKHLITATGQRVTLRCSPRSGDLSVYWYQQSLDQGLQFLIQYYNGEERAKGNILERFSAQQFPDLHSELNLSSLELGDSALYFCASSVAPKDHYNSPLHFGNGTRLTVT.

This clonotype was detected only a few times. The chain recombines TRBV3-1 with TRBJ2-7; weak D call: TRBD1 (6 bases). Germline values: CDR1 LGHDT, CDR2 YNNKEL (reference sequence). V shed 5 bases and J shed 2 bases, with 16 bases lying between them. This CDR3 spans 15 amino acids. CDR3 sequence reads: CASSVLGTSAYEQYF. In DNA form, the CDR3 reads TGTGCCAGCAGCGTCCTCGGGACAAGTGCCTACGAGCAGTACTTC.

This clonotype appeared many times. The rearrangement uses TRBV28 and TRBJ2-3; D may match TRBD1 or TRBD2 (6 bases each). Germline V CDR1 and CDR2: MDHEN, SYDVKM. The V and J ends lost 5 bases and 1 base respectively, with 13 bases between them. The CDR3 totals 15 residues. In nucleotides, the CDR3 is TGTGCCAGCAGTCCAACGGAGGGGGGCACAGATACGCAGTATTTT. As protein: CASSPTEGGTDTQYF. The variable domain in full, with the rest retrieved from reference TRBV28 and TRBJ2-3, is DVKVTQSSRYLVKRTGEKVFLECVQDMDHENMFWYRQDPGLGLRLIYFSYDVKMKEKGDIPEGYSVSREKKERFSLILESASTNQTSMYLCASSPTEGGTDTQYFGPGTRLTVL.

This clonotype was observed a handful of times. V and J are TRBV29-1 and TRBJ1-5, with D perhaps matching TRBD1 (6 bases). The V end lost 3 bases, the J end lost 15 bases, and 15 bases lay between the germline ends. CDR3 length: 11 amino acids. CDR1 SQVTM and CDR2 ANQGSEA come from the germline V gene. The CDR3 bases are TGCAGCGTTGAGTCCCAGGGGAGGTGGCATTTT. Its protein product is CSVESQGRWHF.

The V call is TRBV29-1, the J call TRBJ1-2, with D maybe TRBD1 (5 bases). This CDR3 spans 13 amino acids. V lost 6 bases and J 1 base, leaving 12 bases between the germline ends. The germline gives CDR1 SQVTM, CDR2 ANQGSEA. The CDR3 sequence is CSVGTGVNYGYTF. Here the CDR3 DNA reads TGCAGCGTAGGGACGGGCGTTAACTATGGCTACACCTTC.

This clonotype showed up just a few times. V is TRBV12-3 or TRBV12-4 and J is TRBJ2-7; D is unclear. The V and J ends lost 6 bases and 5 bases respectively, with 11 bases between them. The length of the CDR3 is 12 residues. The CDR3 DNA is TGTGCCAGCAGCCTAAACGTCAACGAGCAGTACTTC. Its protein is CASSLNVNEQYF.

DNA of the CDR3: TGCAGTGTCAAGACAGAGGCTAACTATGGCTACACCTTC. It yields the protein CSVKTEANYGYTF. This chain joins TRBV20-1 and TRBJ1-2; tentative D call: TRBD1 (5 bases). This CDR3 has 13 amino acids. V lost 7 bases to trimming and J lost 0 bases, with 12 bases between them. The germline V gene has CDR1 DFQATT and CDR2 SNEGSKA (reference sequence).

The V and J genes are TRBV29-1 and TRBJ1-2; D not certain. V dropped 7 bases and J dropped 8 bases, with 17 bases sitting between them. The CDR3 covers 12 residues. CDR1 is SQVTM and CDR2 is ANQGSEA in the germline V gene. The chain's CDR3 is CSAPSRAGGYTF. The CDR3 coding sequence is TGCAGCGCCCCGTCGAGGGCGGGAGGCTACACCTTC.

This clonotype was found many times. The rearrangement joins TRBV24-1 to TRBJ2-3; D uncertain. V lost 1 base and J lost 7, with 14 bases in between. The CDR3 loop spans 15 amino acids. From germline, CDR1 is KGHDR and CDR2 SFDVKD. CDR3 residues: CATSDFPDLGNTQYF. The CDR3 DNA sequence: TGTGCCACCAGTGATTTTCCGGACCTTGGAAATACGCAGTATTTT.

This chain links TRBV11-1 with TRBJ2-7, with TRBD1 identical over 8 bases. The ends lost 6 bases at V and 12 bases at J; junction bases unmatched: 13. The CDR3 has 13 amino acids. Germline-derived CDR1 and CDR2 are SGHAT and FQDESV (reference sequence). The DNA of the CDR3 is TGTGCCAGCAGTCTGACAGGGGAGAGGGACGTGTACTTC. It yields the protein CASSLTGERDVYF. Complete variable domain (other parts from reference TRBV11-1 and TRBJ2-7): EAEVAQSPRYKITEKSQAVAFWCDPISGHATLYWYRQILGQGPELLVQFQDESVVDDSQLPKDRFSAERLKGVDSTLKIQPAELGDSAMYLCASSLTGERDVYFGPGTRLTVT.

The CDR3 protein is CASSLVRAGGLETQYF. The CDR3 nucleotides read TGTGCCAGCAGTTTAGTTCGAGCGGGGGGGCTGGAGACCCAGTACTTC. The rearrangement uses TRBV12-3 or TRBV12-4 and TRBJ2-5; 10 bases are shared with TRBD2. The CDR3 sequence is 16 residues long. V was clipped by 1 base and J by 5 bases; unmatched bases: 7.

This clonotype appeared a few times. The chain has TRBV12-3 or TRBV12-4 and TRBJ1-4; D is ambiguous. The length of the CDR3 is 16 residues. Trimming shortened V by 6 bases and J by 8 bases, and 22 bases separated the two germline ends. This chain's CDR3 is CASSPLGRSAGEKLFF. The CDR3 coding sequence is TGTGCCAGCAGCCCACTGGGGAGGTCGGCAGGCGAAAAACTGTTTTTT.

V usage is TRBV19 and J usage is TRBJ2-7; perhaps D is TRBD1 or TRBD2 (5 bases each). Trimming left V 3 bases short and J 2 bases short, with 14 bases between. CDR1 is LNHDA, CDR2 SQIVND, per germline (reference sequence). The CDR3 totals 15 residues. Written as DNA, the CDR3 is TGTGCCAGTAGTATCTCCGGGGCCCCTCCCTACGAGCAGTACTTC. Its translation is CASSISGAPPYEQYF. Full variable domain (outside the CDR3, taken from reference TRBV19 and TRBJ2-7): DGGITQSPKYLFRKEGQNVTLSCEQNLNHDAMYWYRQDPGQGLRLIYYSQIVNDFQKGDIAEGYSVSREKKESFPLTVTSAQKNPTAFYLCASSISGAPPYEQYFGPGTRLTVT.

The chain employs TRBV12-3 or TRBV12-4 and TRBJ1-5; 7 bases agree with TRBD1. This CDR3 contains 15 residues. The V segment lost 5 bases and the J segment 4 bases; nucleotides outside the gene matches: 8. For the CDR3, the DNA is TGTGCCAGCAGTCTTAGACAGGGAGGGAATCAGCCCCAGCATTTT. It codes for CASSLRQGGNQPQHF.

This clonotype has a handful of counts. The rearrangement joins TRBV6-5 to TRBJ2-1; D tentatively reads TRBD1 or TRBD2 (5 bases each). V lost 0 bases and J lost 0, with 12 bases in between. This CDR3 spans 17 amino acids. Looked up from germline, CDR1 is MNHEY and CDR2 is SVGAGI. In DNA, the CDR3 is TGTGCCAGCAGTTACTCGGGGGTCTACGACTCCTACAATGAGCAGTTCTTC. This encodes CASSYSGVYDSYNEQFF.

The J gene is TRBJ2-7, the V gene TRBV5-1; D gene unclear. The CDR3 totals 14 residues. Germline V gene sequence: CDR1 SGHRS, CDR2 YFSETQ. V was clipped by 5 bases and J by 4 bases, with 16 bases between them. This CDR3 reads CASRTFRASYEQYF. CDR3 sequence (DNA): TGCGCCAGCAGGACTTTCCGGGCAAGTTACGAGCAGTACTTC.

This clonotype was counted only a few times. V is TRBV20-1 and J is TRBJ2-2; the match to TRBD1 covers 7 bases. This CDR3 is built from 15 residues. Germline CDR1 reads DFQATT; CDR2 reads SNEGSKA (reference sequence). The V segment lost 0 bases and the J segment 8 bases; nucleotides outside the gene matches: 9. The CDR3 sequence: CSARDTDRPAGELFF. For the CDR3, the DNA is TGCAGTGCTAGAGATACGGACAGGCCAGCTGGGGAGCTGTTTTTT.

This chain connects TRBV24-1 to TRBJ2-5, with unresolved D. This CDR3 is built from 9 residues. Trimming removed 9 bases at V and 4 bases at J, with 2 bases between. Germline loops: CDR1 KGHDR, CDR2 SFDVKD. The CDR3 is CATLETQYF. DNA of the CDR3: TGTGCCACCCTAGAGACCCAGTACTTC.